The T cell receptor (beta chain) under discussion was sequenced for a study of T cell changes during pregnancy in multiple sclerosis. The assay was immunoSEQ multiplex PCR, and TCRdb's table has in-frame clones only and misses some. The sample shows roughly 100,000 clones, roughly 92% of them seen only once. CDR1 and CDR2 from the germline V gene are MGHRA and YSYEKL. The V end was cut by 1 base, the J end by 1 base, with 4 bases between. The length of the CDR3 is 13 residues. The receptor comes from a female donor with multiple sclerosis, enrolled in a pregnancy study. The sample in question was peripheral blood, obtained after pregnancy. The chain links TRBV4-1 to TRBJ2-5; D not certain. DNA for the CDR3: TGCGCCAGCAGCCAAGTCGGCCAAGAGACCCAGTACTTC. Protein sequence: CASSQVGQETQYF.